The entry that follows covers one TCR beta chain sequence. Antigen: not known. The second PCR ran about 6 to 12 cycles with a sample-barcoded 5' primer and J-beta primers. Each CDR3 protein is one row after TCRdb ran MiXCR on the 5' RACE reads. This table has approximately 850,000 distinct CDR3 sequences, about 62% appearing once. The data derive from a study of blood T cells in healthy people across ages. Whole-study context: Capturing about one barcoded beta molecule per two T cells was achieved by template switching. Study outcomes and limitations: TCR beta diversity per million T cells fell roughly linearly with age. Both naive CD4+ cell counts and diversity were greater in long-lived donors than in aged donors.

CDR1 and CDR2 (germline): LNHNV, YYDKDF (reference sequence). This CDR3 contains 17 residues. The V and J ends lost 0 bases and 5 bases respectively, with 19 bases between them. Source material: blood. The rearrangement uses TRBV15 and TRBJ1-2; D is ambiguous. The sequence was collected from a man aged 30-40 years in good health. The CDR3 protein is CATSRDLEAVNLYGYTF. The DNA of the CDR3 is TGTGCCACCAGCAGAGATCTCGAAGCCGTAAACCTTTATGGCTACACCTTC.